This T cell receptor (beta chain) originates from a study of spatial heterogeneity in lung cancer. This clonotype was seen at least ten times. Its matching antigen is unknown. Time point here: sample taken at primary tumor resection. The CDR3 contains 13 residues. Germline V lookup: CDR1 DFQATT, CDR2 SNEGSKA (reference sequence). V was trimmed by 3 bases and J by 10 bases, leaving 16 bases between them. From the 5' RACE reads, TCRdb called clonotypes with MiXCR, one entry per CDR3 protein. In the table there are about 100,000 distinct CDR3 sequences, about 4.6% of which are singletons. Study results and limitations: Within tumors, counts of expanded alpha and beta TCRs tracked tumor mutation counts.

This clonotype was sampled from a male donor with early-stage non-small cell lung cancer. Sample: lung tumor tissue, taken at surgery. J is TRBJ2-1 and V is TRBV20-1; tentatively, D is TRBD2 (6 bases). This CDR3 is CSASAGTSGEQFF. CDR3 coding DNA: TGCAGTGCTAGTGCGGGGACTTCGGGGGAGCAGTTCTTC.